This entry is about one T cell receptor beta chain. It has no known antigen specificity. It has no much larger one-base neighbor in the sample; base qualities were not kept. The data belong to a study of shared clonotypes between healthy human individuals (dated by TCRdb to 2018 to 2021). Context from the whole study: A couple of women and a few men aged 18 to 49 years were included in the cohort. Per donor, three plates each were used for CD4 naive and CD4 memory, two for CD8 naive, and one for CD8 memory. Blood TCR repertoires of five healthy adults were deeply sequenced to estimate repertoire size and the extent of clonotype sharing between individuals. Different laboratories and diverse techniques were used to prepare libraries and sequence TCR repertoires, to increase sequencing depth and limit assay-specific biases. Each donor's leukapheresis produced roughly between roughly 0.85 and 10 billion PBMCs. The full study reports these points: Estimated clonotype richness was generally larger for naive than for memory subsets. Based on pairwise subsampling, the degree of clonotype sharing among donors was expected to be affected by sequencing depth. Compared with non-shared clonotypes, the clonotypes found in all four sorted-subset donors had higher generation probabilities. The genetic and exposure-history diversity represented was limited by the small number of donors. Incomplete sequencing was indicated by rarefaction of sorted-subset datasets, despite the large sequencing depth. When a few donors were compared, the shared fraction of clonotypes was around 4.6% for naive CD4, around 4% for naive CD8, more than 2% for memory CD4, and around 0.4% for memory CD8. Sampling was restricted to blood, and TCR repertoires in tissue are likely to differ from TCR repertoires in blood.

CDR1 PRHDT and CDR2 FYEKMQ are derived from the germline V gene (reference sequence). The CDR3 covers 11 residues, taking in both the cysteine and the phenylalanine. The kept DNA is CDR3 alone, 33 bases in frame from the first base. V is shortened by 4 bases, J by 7 bases, and the region joining them spans 4 bases. CD8 naive samples were CD45RO-negative cells positively selected for CCR7, giving a CD45RA+CCR7+ population that excluded TemRA cells. Healthy HIV-negative adults with no recently reported acute infections or vaccinations were included as donors. Every donor was a Caucasian adult residing in Nashville, Tennessee, USA. After blood collection by leukapheresis, PBMCs were isolated using Ficoll-Histopaque density gradient centrifugation and then cryopreserved in the vapor phase of liquid nitrogen. Analytical flow cytometry was used to check the purity and quantity of each magnetically sorted T cell population. Each sorted fraction had its genomic DNA isolated and then quantified by UV absorbance on a Nanodrop 2000c.

TCR CDR3 regions were amplified from genomic DNA by multiplex PCR using the deep immunoSEQ assay. Genomic DNA extracted from each cell subset was distributed evenly over all wells of several immunoSEQ 96-well plates, and each plate served as one replicate. For sorted subsets, each replicate PCR was loaded with around 220 ng genomic DNA, equivalent to about 30,000 T cell genomes. Purified libraries were measured with a Qubit 3.0 fluorometer, size-checked on a Bioanalyzer 2100, and measured again with the KAPA Library Quantification kit. A separate single-read 150-cycle Illumina NextSeq 550 flow cell was used to sequence each immunoSEQ 96-well plate. The study's own analysis went as follows. Because the immunoSEQ output included only junctional sequences and no quality scores, the filtering could not be the same as the filtering used for full-length reads. Sequences were annotated with PyIR, a Python wrapper for IgBLAST v1.9, using IMGT germline references to assign V/J genes and CDR3. Reads were filtered out if the reads had weak V/J assignments (E-value above 1e-6), no CDR3, stop codons, out-of-frame junctions, or ambiguous translated residues. A V3J clonotype was defined by an identical inferred V gene, J gene, and CDR3 amino acid sequence. Percentage overlap between repertoires was computed as shared unique clonotypes divided by the size of the smaller repertoire. Repertoire richness was assessed with RTK rarefaction, the Chao1 estimator, and Recon v2.1 estimates of unobserved clonotypes. OLGA was used to compute generation probabilities for all TCRbeta clonotypes that the gDNA method yielded from a few donors. The clones in this table, taken by TCRdb from immuneACCESS, are in-frame only. Not every clone is retained; where verified, under half of the shortfall comes from an unresolved V gene, and the cause of the rest is unknown. V, J and clone size were drawn from that table, and D and trimming were deduced from the DNA. The sample contains nearly 600,000 clones, around 95% of them found a single time. The ten largest clones take up roughly 0.1% of the sample.

Recombination connected TRBV13 to TRBJ2-2, with the D segment identity uncertain. Sequenced input: naive CD8+ T cells sorted from blood. Explained via the paper, the cell subset or site label denotes: CD45RA+CCR7+. The source is a woman aged 25-40 years in good health. The sequenced DNA: TGTGCCAGCAGCTGGGGCGGGGAGCTGTTTTTT. Its amino acids are CASSWGGELFF.